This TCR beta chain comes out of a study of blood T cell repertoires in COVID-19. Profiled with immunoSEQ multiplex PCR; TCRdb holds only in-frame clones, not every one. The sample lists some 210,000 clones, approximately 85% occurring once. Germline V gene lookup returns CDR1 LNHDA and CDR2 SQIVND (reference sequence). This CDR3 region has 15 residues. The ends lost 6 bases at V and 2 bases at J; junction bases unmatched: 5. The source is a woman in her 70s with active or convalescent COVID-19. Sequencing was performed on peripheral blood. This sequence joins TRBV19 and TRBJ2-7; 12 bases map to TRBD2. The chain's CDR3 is CASSQGLAGTYEQYF. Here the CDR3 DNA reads TGTGCCAGTAGCCAAGGACTAGCGGGGACCTACGAGCAGTACTTC.